One sample yielded the 3 T cell receptor beta chains listed below, sequenced in a study of blood T cell repertoires in COVID-19. Some clones are missing from TCRdb's copy, which holds only in-frame ones; the method was immunoSEQ multiplex PCR. The sample carries a few hundred thousand clones, approximately 81% recorded once. The source material was peripheral blood. These receptors came from a woman aged 18-30 years with acute or convalescent COVID-19.

This clone was seen only once. The chain recombines TRBV5-4 with TRBJ1-2, with 11 bases that match TRBD1. Germline assignment: CDR1 SGHNT and CDR2 YYREEE (reference sequence). The CDR3 contains 16 residues. V lost 4 bases and J lost 6; bases outside the gene matches: 11. CDR3 residues: CASSPPPLDRGHGYTF. CDR3 DNA sequence: TGTGCCAGCAGCCCCCCCCCACTGGACAGGGGGCATGGCTACACCTTC.

The rearrangement links TRBV19 to TRBJ1-2; D may be TRBD1 (6 bases). The CDR3 sequence is 16 residues long. V was trimmed by 7 bases and J by 3 bases, leaving 21 bases between them. Germline values: CDR1 LNHDA, CDR2 SQIVND (reference sequence). The CDR3 spells CASMGAVYGADYGYTF. DNA of the CDR3: TGTGCCAGTATGGGGGCTGTTTACGGGGCGGACTATGGCTACACCTTC.

The chain recombines TRBV7-2 with TRBJ1-1, with a possible D match to TRBD1 (6 bases). V was trimmed by 10 bases and J by 2 bases, leaving 14 bases between them. The CDR3 totals 13 residues. The germline CDR1 and CDR2 sequences are SGHTA and FQGNSA. In DNA, the CDR3 is TGTGCCATCGAACAGGGCTCCAACACTGAAGCTTTCTTT. This gives the protein CAIEQGSNTEAFF.